A selection of T cell receptor beta chains follows, all from one sample in a study of blood T cells in healthy people across ages. MiXCR, run by TCRdb on the 5' RACE reads, gives a single entry per CDR3 protein. The sample lists roughly 700,000 distinct CDR3 sequences; about 30% were seen once. Sequencing was done on a sample of blood. The receptors originated from a woman older than 75 in good health. The CDR3 runs from the conserved cysteine through the conserved F or W.

TRBV27 CASSFTSGGVPYEQYF
TRBV27 CASSWGEGYGYTF
TRBV10-2 CASSPTDSNQPQHF
TRBV19 CASSIRRSGANVLTF
TRBV29-1 CSSRGVLASQAYNEQFF
TRBV7-9 CTSSLVSGEQYF
TRBV6-5 CASSRTANTGELFF
TRBV3-1 CASSQEKLQPQHF
TRBV6-5 CASSSTGAGGNTEAFF
TRBV5-1 CASSLDGGYQPQHF
TRBV7-3 CASSLTGGGTDTQYF
TRBV5-6 CASSLVGGGALETQYF
TRBV28 CASSLWGGRGTNEKLFF
TRBV7-3 CASSKTGGDGYTF
TRBV29-1 CSVPGPTREKLFF
TRBV11-2 CASSSPGLTMNTEAFF
TRBV7-8 CASSWGTESYEQYF
TRBV6-2/TRBV6-3 CASSSHDPPFQPQHF
TRBV7-3 CASSLTTSATQYF
TRBV5-1 CASSLAGLGETQYF
TRBV20-1 CSATGESWANVLTF
TRBV7-2 CASSPRTIGPQYF
TRBV20-1 CSTRDKTSGGHYNEQFF
TRBV29-1 CSVEWSQIVREQFF
TRBV7-2 CASSFRTSSPLHF
TRBV6-5 CASRPKIRSSYNEQFF
TRBV27 CASRDGDKYGEQYF
TRBV10-3 CAISESGNPGQYF